This is a list of T cell receptor beta chains from one sample in a study of Graves' ophthalmopathy and Graves' hyperthyroidism. TCRdb reanalysed the multiplex PCR reads using MiXCR and keeps one entry per CDR3 protein. This sample has roughly 480,000 distinct CDR3 sequences; over 13% occur once, and the top ten carry about 9.4%. Sequenced input: blood. These receptors all come from a woman in her twenties or thirties with Graves' ophthalmopathy. The CDR3 runs from the conserved cysteine through the conserved F or W. D genes are given only for firm matches. For some rows the clone size is stated as once, few or many, or as a class when expanded; others skip it.

>TRBV27|TRBD1|TRBJ2-7|few
TGTGCCAGCAGTAGACAGGGGCCCGCGATGTCCTACGAGCAGTACTTC
CASSRQGPAMSYEQYF
>TRBV12-3/TRBV12-4|.|TRBJ1-2|many
TGTGCCAGCACCCTGAATCTAGGGTATGGCTACACCTTC
CASTLNLGYGYTF
>TRBV4-1|.|TRBJ1-1|few
TGCGCCAGCAGCCAAGATGGAGGAGGCCGGACGATGAACACTGAAGCTTTCTTT
CASSQDGGGRTMNTEAFF
>TRBV7-8|.|TRBJ1-5|many
TGTGCCAGCAGCCTCGCCCTGGAGAATCAGCCCCAGCATTTT
CASSLALENQPQHF
>TRBV7-8|.|TRBJ2-7|many
TGTGCCAGCAGCTTTATGGGTTCGTCCTACGAGCAGTACTTC
CASSFMGSSYEQYF
>TRBV5-1|.|TRBJ1-1|few
TGCGCCAGCAGCGTGGCGGGCTCAGAGACTGAAGCTTTCTTT
CASSVAGSETEAFF
>TRBV29-1|.|TRBJ2-7|many
TGCAGCGTTGATACAGGGACCTACGAGCAGTACTTC
CSVDTGTYEQYF
>TRBV30|.|TRBJ1-5|many
TGTGCCTGGAGTGCCGTGTATACAGGAGGCAATCAGCCCCAGCATTTT
CAWSAVYTGGNQPQHF
>TRBV27|TRBD2|TRBJ2-4|many
TGTGCCAGCGGGGGGGACATTCAGTACTTC
CASGGDIQYF
>TRBV9|.|TRBJ1-6|many
TGTGCCAGCAGCCCGGGGGCCTATAATTCACCCCTCCACTTT
CASSPGAYNSPLHF
>TRBV2|TRBD1|TRBJ1-2|many
TGTGCCAGCTATTCGGGACAGGTCTATGGCTACACCTTC
CASYSGQVYGYTF
>TRBV10-3|TRBD1|TRBJ1-3|many
TGTGCCATCAGGAAAACGGGACAGAGTGGAAACACCATATATTTT
CAIRKTGQSGNTIYF
>TRBV19|TRBD1|TRBJ1-5|many
TGTGCCAGTAGTATAAGGGGACAGGACAATCAGCCCCAGCATTTT
CASSIRGQDNQPQHF
>TRBV25-1|.|TRBJ1-1|.
TGTGCCAGCAGTGCCGCCGGGAGGGGCACTGAAGCTTTCTTT
CASSAAGRGTEAFF
>TRBV27|.|TRBJ1-1|many
TGTGCCAGCAGTTTCTCAGGGAGGGACACTGAAGCTTTCTTT
CASSFSGRDTEAFF
>TRBV29-1|TRBD2|TRBJ2-2|.
TGCAGCGTTGAAGGGGGGGAGGGGATGGCGAACACCGGGGAGCTGTTTTTT
CSVEGGEGMANTGELFF
>TRBV7-2|.|TRBJ1-5|.
TGTGCCAGCAGCTTTTACCGTCAGCCCCAGCATTTT
CASSFYRQPQHF
>TRBV6-5|.|TRBJ1-2|many
TGTGCCAGCAGTTACTCCCGGGCTGCCTATGGCTACACCTTC
CASSYSRAAYGYTF
>TRBV11-1|.|TRBJ1-2|.
TGTGCCAGCAGCTTAGGAGCCGGGACAAGACAAGAAAAGGGCTACACCTTC
CASSLGAGTRQEKGYTF